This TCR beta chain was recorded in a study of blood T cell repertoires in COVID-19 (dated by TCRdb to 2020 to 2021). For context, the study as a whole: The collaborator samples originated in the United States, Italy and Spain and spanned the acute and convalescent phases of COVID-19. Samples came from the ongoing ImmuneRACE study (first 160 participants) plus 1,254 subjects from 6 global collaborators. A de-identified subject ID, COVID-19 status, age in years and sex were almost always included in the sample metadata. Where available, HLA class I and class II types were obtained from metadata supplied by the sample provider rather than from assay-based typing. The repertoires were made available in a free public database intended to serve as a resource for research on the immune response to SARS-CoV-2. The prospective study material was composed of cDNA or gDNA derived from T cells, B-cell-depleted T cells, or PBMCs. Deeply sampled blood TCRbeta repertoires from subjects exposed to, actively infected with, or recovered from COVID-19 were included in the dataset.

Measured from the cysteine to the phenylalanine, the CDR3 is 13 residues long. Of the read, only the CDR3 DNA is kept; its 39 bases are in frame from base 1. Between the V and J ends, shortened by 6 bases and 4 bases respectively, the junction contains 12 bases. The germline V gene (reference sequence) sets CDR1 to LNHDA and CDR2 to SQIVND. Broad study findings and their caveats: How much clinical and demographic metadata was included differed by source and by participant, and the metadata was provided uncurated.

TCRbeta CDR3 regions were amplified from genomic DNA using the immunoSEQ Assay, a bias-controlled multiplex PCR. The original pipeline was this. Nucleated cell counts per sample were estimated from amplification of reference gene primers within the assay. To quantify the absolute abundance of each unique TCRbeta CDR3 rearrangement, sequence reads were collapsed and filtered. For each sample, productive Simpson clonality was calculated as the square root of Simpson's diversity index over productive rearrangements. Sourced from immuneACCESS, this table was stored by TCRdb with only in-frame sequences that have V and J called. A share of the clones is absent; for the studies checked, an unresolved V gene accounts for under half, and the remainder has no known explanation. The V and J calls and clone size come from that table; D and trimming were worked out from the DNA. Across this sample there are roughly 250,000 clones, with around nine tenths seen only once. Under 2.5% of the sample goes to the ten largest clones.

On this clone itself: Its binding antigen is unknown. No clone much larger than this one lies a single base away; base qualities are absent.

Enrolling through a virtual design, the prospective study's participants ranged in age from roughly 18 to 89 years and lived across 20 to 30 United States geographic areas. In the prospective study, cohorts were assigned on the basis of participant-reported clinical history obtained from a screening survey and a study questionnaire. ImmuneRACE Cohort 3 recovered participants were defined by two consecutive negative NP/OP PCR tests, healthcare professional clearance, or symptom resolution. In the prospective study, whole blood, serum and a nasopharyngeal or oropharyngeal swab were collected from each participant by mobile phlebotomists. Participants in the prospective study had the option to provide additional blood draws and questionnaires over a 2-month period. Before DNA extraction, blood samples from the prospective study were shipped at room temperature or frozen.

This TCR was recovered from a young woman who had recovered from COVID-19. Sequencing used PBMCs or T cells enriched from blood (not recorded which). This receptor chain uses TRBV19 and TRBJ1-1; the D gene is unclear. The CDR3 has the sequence CASSDTLSTEAFF. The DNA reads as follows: TGTGCCAGTAGCGACACCCTCAGCACTGAAGCTTTCTTT.